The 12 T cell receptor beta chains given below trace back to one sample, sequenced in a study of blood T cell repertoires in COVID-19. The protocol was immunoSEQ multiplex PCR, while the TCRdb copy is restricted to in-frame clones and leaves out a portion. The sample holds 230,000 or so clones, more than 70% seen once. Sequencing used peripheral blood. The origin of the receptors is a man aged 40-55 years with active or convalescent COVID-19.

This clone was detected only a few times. CDR3 sequence: CASSSQGLAGGETQYF. The CDR3 DNA reads as TGTGCCAGCAGCTCGCAGGGACTAGCGGGAGGGGAGACCCAGTACTTC. The chain recombines TRBV11-2 with TRBJ2-5; 16 bases fit TRBD2. Trimming removed 4 bases from V and 5 bases from J; junction bases left unmatched: 4. The germline gives CDR1 SGHAT, CDR2 FQNNGV. This CDR3 is 16 amino acids long.

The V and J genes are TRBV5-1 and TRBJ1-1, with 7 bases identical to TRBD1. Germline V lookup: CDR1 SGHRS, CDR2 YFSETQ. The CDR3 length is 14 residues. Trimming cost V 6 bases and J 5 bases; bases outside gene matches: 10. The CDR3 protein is CASKGAGANTEAFF. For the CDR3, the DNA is TGCGCCAGCAAGGGGGCAGGGGCAAATACTGAAGCTTTCTTT.

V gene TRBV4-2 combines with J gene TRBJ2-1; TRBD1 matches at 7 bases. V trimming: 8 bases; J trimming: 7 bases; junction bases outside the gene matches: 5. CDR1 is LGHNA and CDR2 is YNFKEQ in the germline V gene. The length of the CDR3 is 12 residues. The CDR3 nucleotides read TGTGCCAGCGTAGGGACAGAGAATGAGCAGTTCTTC. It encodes CASVGTENEQFF.

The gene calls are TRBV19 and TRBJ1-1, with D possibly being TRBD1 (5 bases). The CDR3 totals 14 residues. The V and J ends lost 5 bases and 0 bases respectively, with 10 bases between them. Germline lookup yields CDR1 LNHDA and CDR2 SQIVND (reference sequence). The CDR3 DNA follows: TGTGCCAGTAGTTACGGGGGAATGAACACTGAAGCTTTCTTT. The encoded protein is CASSYGGMNTEAFF.

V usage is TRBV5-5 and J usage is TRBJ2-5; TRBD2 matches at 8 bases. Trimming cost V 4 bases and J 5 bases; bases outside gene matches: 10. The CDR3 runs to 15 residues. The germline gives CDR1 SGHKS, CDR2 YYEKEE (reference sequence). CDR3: CASSLPPGGRETQYF. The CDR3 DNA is TGTGCCAGCAGCCTCCCCCCGGGAGGGCGTGAGACCCAGTACTTC.

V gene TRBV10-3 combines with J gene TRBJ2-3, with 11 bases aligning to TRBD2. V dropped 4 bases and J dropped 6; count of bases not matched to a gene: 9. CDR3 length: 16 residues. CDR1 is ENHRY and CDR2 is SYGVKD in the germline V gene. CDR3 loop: CAISGKLAGEVDTQYF. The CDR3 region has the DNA TGTGCCATCAGTGGTAAACTAGCGGGAGAAGTGGATACGCAGTATTTT.

The chain's CDR3 is CASSPKGQGHEQYF. CDR3 in DNA: TGTGCCAGCAGCCCCAAGGGACAGGGTCACGAGCAGTACTTC. The V call is TRBV2, the J call TRBJ2-7, with TRBD1 matching over 9 bases. This CDR3 has 14 amino acids. Germline CDR1 is SNHLY and CDR2 is FYNNEI. The J segment lost 5 bases and the V segment lost 6 bases, leaving 8 bases of the junction unmatched.

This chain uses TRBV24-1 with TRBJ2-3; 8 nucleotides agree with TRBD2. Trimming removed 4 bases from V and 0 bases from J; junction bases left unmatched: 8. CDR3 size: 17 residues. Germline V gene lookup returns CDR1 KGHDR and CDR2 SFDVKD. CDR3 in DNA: TGTGCCACCAGTGAAGGTACTTTAGCGGGGAGCACAGATACGCAGTATTTT. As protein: CATSEGTLAGSTDTQYF.

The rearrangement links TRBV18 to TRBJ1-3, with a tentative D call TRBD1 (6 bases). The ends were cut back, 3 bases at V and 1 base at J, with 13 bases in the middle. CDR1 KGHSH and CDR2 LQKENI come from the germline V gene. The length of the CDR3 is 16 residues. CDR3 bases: TGTGCCAGCTCACCGGAGACAGGCTCTTCTGGAAACACCATATATTTT. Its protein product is CASSPETGSSGNTIYF. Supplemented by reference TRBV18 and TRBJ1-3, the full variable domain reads NAGVMQNPRHLVRRRGQEARLRCSPMKGHSHVYWYRQLPEEGLKFMVYLQKENIIDESGMPKERFSAEFPKEGPSILRIQQVVRGDSAAYFCASSPETGSSGNTIYFGEGSWLTVV.

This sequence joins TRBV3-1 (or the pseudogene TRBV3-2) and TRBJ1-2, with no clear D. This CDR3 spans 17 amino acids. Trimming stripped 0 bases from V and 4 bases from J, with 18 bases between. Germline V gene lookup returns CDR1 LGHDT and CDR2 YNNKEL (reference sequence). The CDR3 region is CASSQDPETARIYGYTF. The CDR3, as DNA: TGTGCCAGCAGCCAAGATCCTGAAACAGCCCGGATCTATGGCTACACCTTC.

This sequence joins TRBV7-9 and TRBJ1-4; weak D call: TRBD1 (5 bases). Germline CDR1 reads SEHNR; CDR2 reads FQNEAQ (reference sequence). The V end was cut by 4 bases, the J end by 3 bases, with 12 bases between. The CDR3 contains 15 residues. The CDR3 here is CASSSRGNSNEKLFF. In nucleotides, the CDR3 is TGTGCCAGCAGCTCGCGGGGGAACTCTAATGAAAAACTGTTTTTT.

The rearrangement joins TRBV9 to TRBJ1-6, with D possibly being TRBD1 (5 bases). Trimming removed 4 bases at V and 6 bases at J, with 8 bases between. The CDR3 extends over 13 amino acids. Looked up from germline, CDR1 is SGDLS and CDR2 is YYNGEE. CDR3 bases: TGTGCCAGCAGCCCCCAGGGTAATTCACCCCTCCACTTT. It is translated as CASSPQGNSPLHF. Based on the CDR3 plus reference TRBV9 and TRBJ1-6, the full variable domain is DSGVTQTPKHLITATGQRVTLRCSPRSGDLSVYWYQQSLDQGLQFLIQYYNGEERAKGNILERFSAQQFPDLHSELNLSSLELGDSALYFCASSPQGNSPLHFGNGTRLTVT.